This T cell receptor (beta chain) was sequenced in a study of blood T cell repertoires in COVID-19. Study details: From the United States, Italy and Spain came samples of acute and convalescent COVID-19.

Clones were read by immunoSEQ multiplex PCR, and TCRdb kept only the in-frame ones, dropping some. This table has 85,000 to 95,000 clones, 87% appearing once. The CDR3 has 13 amino acids. CDR1 is MNHNY and CDR2 is SVGAGI in the germline V gene (reference sequence). V was cut by 7 bases and J by 8 bases, with 15 bases left in between. V gene TRBV6-6 combines with J gene TRBJ2-4, with D possibly being TRBD2 (6 bases). The source is a woman of 80 years or more with acute or convalescent COVID-19. The sample was peripheral blood. Written as DNA, the CDR3 is TGTGCCAGCACCCCGGGGAGACTAGACATTCAGTACTTC. This encodes CASTPGRLDIQYF.